These T cell receptor beta chains were read from a single sample in a study of cytomegalovirus exposure and HLA in healthy donors. Data came from immunoSEQ multiplex PCR; TCRdb stores just in-frame clones and leaves some out. The sample includes 200,000 or so clones, roughly four fifths seen only once; the top ten take roughly 2.1%. The material sequenced was PBMCs. The origin of the receptors is a woman between 18 and 29 years old in good health and CMV-seropositive. Each CDR3 is given with its conserved first and last residue. D genes are given only for firm matches. Expanded clones get a size class; other rows say once, few or many, or leave the size out.

d_call	clone_size	v_call	j_call	cdr3_aa	cdr3_nt
TRBD2	.	TRBV13	TRBJ2-5	CASSTSSGGSGETQYF	TGTGCCAGCAGCACCTCTAGCGGGGGCTCCGGAGAGACCCAGTACTTC
TRBD1	.	TRBV9	TRBJ1-3	CASSGQGSGNTIYF	TGTGCCAGCAGCGGACAGGGATCCGGAAACACCATATATTTT
.	once	TRBV13	TRBJ1-1	CASSPRIKNTEAFF	TGTGCCAGCAGCCCGAGAATCAAGAACACTGAAGCTTTCTTT
TRBD1	.	TRBV2	TRBJ1-2	CASKSDRGGYTF	TGTGCCAGCAAGTCGGACAGGGGCGGCTACACCTTC
TRBD1	few	TRBV4-3	TRBJ2-6	CASSHTGGGGANVLTF	TGCGCCAGCAGCCACACAGGGGGCGGTGGGGCCAACGTCCTGACTTTC
.	.	TRBV11-3	TRBJ1-3	CASSPTVGGNTIYF	TGTGCCAGCAGCCCGACAGTTGGAGGAAACACCATATATTTT
.	few	TRBV27	TRBJ2-6	CASSLSGSGANVLTF	TGTGCCAGCAGTTTATCCGGTTCTGGGGCCAACGTCCTGACTTTC
.	.	TRBV19	TRBJ2-1	CASNERASVKNEQFF	TGTGCCAGTAATGAACGGGCTAGCGTGAAAAATGAGCAGTTCTTC
TRBD1	.	TRBV7-6	TRBJ1-2	CASSSQGAGGYTF	TGTGCCAGCAGCTCCCAGGGGGCGGGGGGCTACACCTTC
.	.	TRBV6-5	TRBJ1-3	CASSSRGFSSGNTIYF	TGTGCCAGCAGTTCGAGGGGGTTCAGCTCTGGAAACACCATATATTTT
TRBD1	few	TRBV28	TRBJ1-5	CASSGGQDVYQPQHF	TGTGCCAGCAGTGGGGGACAGGACGTGTATCAGCCCCAGCATTTT
.	.	TRBV7-6	TRBJ1-1	CASSVGGGLVGTEAFF	TGTGCCAGCAGCGTCGGGGGGGGGCTGGTCGGCACTGAAGCTTTCTTT